This passage covers 17 T cell receptor beta chains from one sample sequenced in a study of OX40 agonist ivuxolimab in advanced cancers. Data came from immunoSEQ multiplex PCR; TCRdb stores just in-frame clones and leaves some out. The sample yields 15,000 to 20,000 clones, 70% to 90% seen once. Sequencing used CD4+ or CD8+ T cells sorted from blood, obtained in a trial of the OX40 agonist ivuxolimab. The receptor source for this set is an adult with an advanced solid tumor such as melanoma, head and neck, liver or kidney cancer.

This sequence joins TRBV4-2 and TRBJ2-7; 16 bases map to TRBD2. Germline CDR1 is LGHNA and CDR2 is YNFKEQ. This CDR3 is built from 19 residues. V was clipped by 4 bases and J by 4 bases; unmatched bases: 13. CDR3: CASSPQGTSGGAVEYEQYF. CDR3 nucleotide sequence: TGTGCCAGCAGCCCTCAAGGGACTAGCGGGGGGGCCGTGGAATACGAGCAGTACTTC.

This clone has only a few counts. The chain employs TRBV10-1 and TRBJ2-1; possibly TRBD1 for D (5 bases). The CDR3 covers 13 residues. Trimming took 3 bases from V and 3 from J, leaving 6 bases between them. Germline CDR1 and CDR2: WNHNN and SYGVQD (reference sequence). CDR3 sequence: CASSDRVYNEQFF. For the CDR3, the DNA is TGCGCCAGCAGTGACAGGGTCTACAATGAGCAGTTCTTC.

This clone was seen just once. V and J are TRBV5-5 and TRBJ2-1, with 8 bases identical to TRBD1. The CDR3 spans 15 residues. J gave up 2 bases and V 3 bases, and 4 bases lay outside the gene matches. Germline V lookup: CDR1 SGHKS, CDR2 YYEKEE (reference sequence). This CDR3 reads CASSSGQGTYNEQFF. CDR3 coding DNA: TGTGCCAGCAGCTCCGGACAGGGAACCTACAATGAGCAGTTCTTC.

This chain connects TRBV30 to TRBJ1-2; D uncertain. The germline gives CDR1 GTSNPN, CDR2 SVGIG (reference sequence). The CDR3 is made up of 12 amino acids. Trimming took 3 bases from V and 2 from J, leaving 7 bases between them. In nucleotides, the CDR3 is TGTGCCTGGAGGCAGCTAAACTATGGCTACACCTTC. Translating it yields CAWRQLNYGYTF.

The chain uses TRBV9 and TRBJ2-2; 11 bases agree with TRBD2. This CDR3 has 15 residues. CDR1 is SGDLS, CDR2 YYNGEE, per germline. The J segment lost 4 bases and the V segment lost 4 bases, leaving 3 bases of the junction unmatched. The chain's CDR3 is CASSLGTSGTGELFF. In DNA form, the CDR3 reads TGTGCCAGCAGCTTGGGGACTAGCGGCACCGGGGAGCTGTTTTTT.

The chain joins TRBV4-2 to TRBJ1-1; D is ambiguous. V was cut by 1 base and J by 6 bases, with 12 bases left in between. The CDR3 totals 14 residues. Germline CDR1 reads LGHNA; CDR2 reads YNFKEQ. CDR3 bases: TGTGCCAGCAGCCAAGGGCTCCCTCCCGCTGAAGCTTTCTTT. Translating it yields CASSQGLPPAEAFF.

This chain uses TRBV11-1 with TRBJ2-3, with D possibly TRBD1 on 5 matching bases. The V end was cut by 5 bases, the J end by 2 bases, with 11 bases between. From germline, CDR1 is SGHAT and CDR2 FQDESV (reference sequence). This CDR3 contains 14 residues. CDR3: CASSAGLLTDTQYF. In DNA form, the CDR3 reads TGTGCCAGCAGCGCAGGGTTACTCACAGATACGCAGTATTTT.

This chain links TRBV19 with TRBJ1-2; D is perhaps TRBD1 (5 bases). V dropped 5 bases and J dropped 10 bases, with 17 bases sitting between them. The germline V gene encodes CDR1 LNHDA and CDR2 SQIVND (reference sequence). CDR3 size: 13 residues. The CDR3 DNA follows: TGTGCCAGTAGTCCCGGGGGAAGGCCGGACTACACCTTC. This codes for CASSPGGRPDYTF.

The chain carries TRBV11-3 and TRBJ2-7, with D tentatively TRBD1 (6 bases). V lost 2 bases and J lost 3, with 8 bases in between. The CDR3 spans 13 residues. The germline gives CDR1 SGHNT, CDR2 YENEEA. The DNA for the CDR3 is TGTGCCAGCAGCTTAATAGGGGGCTACGAGCAGTACTTC. Residues: CASSLIGGYEQYF.

The chain joins TRBV6-5 to TRBJ1-2; D remains ambiguous. The CDR3 totals 15 residues. Between the trimmed V and J ends, which lost 0 bases and 0 bases, there was a span of 8 bases. Germline lookup yields CDR1 MNHEY and CDR2 SVGAGI. The CDR3 spells CASSYSGATNYGYTF. The CDR3 coding sequence is TGTGCCAGCAGTTACTCGGGCGCGACTAACTATGGCTACACCTTC.

The chain links TRBV7-9 to TRBJ2-5; unclear D gene. Germline V gene data show CDR1 as SEHNR and CDR2 as FQNEAQ (reference sequence). The CDR3 sequence is 11 residues long. With 9 bases removed from V and 2 bases from J, the gap between germline ends came to 7 bases. The CDR3 sequence: CASSWQETQYF. As DNA, the CDR3 is TGTGCCAGTAGTTGGCAAGAGACCCAGTACTTC.

This chain links TRBV6-4 with TRBJ2-1; 7 positions match TRBD2. This CDR3 spans 15 amino acids. Trimming cost V 3 bases and J 1 base; bases outside gene matches: 3. The V gene's germline CDR1 is MRHNA and CDR2 SNTAGT. CDR3 protein: CASSERAGSYNEQFF. DNA of the CDR3: TGTGCCAGCAGTGAACGAGCGGGGTCCTACAATGAGCAGTTCTTC.

This chain uses TRBV7-3 with TRBJ2-7; D may match TRBD1 or TRBD2 (5 bases each). The CDR3 runs to 16 residues. V was pared by 5 bases and J by 7 bases, with 24 bases between. CDR1 and CDR2 from the germline V gene are SGHTA and FQGTGA. In DNA form, the CDR3 reads TGTGCCAGCAGCCCCCGGGACGAAGGACCCCCTACGGAGCAGTACTTC. Its protein product is CASSPRDEGPPTEQYF.

The genes are TRBV9 and TRBJ2-2; D gene uncertain. This CDR3 contains 14 residues. Germline loops: CDR1 SGDLS, CDR2 YYNGEE. V was clipped by 6 bases and J by 2 bases, with 11 bases between them. The CDR3 here is CASTPGTNTGELFF. CDR3 in DNA: TGTGCCAGCACCCCAGGCACCAACACCGGGGAGCTGTTTTTT.

This clone is medium-sized in the sample. The chain recombines TRBV5-4 with TRBJ2-7, with a possible D match to TRBD2 (5 bases). Germline assignment: CDR1 SGHNT and CDR2 YYREEE (reference sequence). V shed 0 bases and J shed 6 bases, with 7 bases lying between them. The CDR3 has 12 amino acids. The DNA for the CDR3 is TGTGCCAGCAGCTTGGACCTAGCCGAGCAGTACTTC. Translated: CASSLDLAEQYF.

The V and J genes are TRBV4-1 and TRBJ1-2, with unresolved D. The CDR3 has 18 residues. CDR1 is MGHRA, CDR2 YSYEKL, per germline. Trimming stripped 2 bases from V and 8 bases from J, with 27 bases between. The CDR3 reads CASSQSIGIPAGEDGYTF. CDR3 coding DNA: TGCGCCAGCAGCCAATCTATTGGGATACCGGCAGGTGAGGACGGCTACACCTTC.

This rearrangement joins TRBV5-1 to TRBJ1-4; 9 nucleotides line up with TRBD1. In germline, CDR1 is SGHRS, CDR2 YFSETQ. CDR3 length: 14 residues. Losses at the gene ends were 4 bases for V and 7 bases for J; bases not matched to a gene: 5. CDR3 sequence: CASSAGTGFEKLFF. DNA of the CDR3: TGCGCCAGCAGCGCCGGGACAGGGTTTGAAAAACTGTTTTTT.